The 30 T cell receptor beta chains below come from one sample, sequenced in a study of cytomegalovirus exposure and HLA in healthy donors. PCR primers comprised 60 Vbeta and 13 Jbeta primers. The assay was immunoSEQ multiplex PCR, and TCRdb's table has in-frame clones only and misses some. The data show roughly 120,000 clones, about 73% seen once. Input material: PBMCs. The receptors come from a woman aged 25 to 39 in good health and CMV-seronegative.

In its sample, this clone was seen a few times. The chain joins TRBV29-1 to TRBJ2-1; 10 nucleotides line up with TRBD2. V dropped 6 bases and J dropped 2; count of bases not matched to a gene: 7. The CDR3 is made up of 15 amino acids. Germline values: CDR1 SQVTM, CDR2 ANQGSEA. The DNA of the CDR3 is TGCAGCGTGGCACGGACTAGCGGAACCTACAATGAGCAGTTCTTC. This gives the protein CSVARTSGTYNEQFF.

The chain has TRBV19 and TRBJ1-6, with D perhaps TRBD1 (6 bases). CDR1 and CDR2 (germline): LNHDA, SQIVND (reference sequence). Trimming shortened V by 4 bases and J by 13 bases, and 11 bases separated the two germline ends. The CDR3 totals 12 residues. CDR3 bases: TGTGCCAGTAGTACACAGGGTCTTCCCCTCCACTTT. Translating gives CASSTQGLPLHF.

The V gene is TRBV4-2, the J gene TRBJ2-3; the match to TRBD2 covers 8 bases. Germline V lookup: CDR1 LGHNA, CDR2 YNFKEQ. This CDR3 spans 15 amino acids. The V segment lost 0 bases and the J segment 5 bases; nucleotides outside the gene matches: 4. The CDR3: CASSQEAGVGDTQYF. DNA of the CDR3: TGTGCCAGCAGCCAAGAAGCGGGAGTAGGAGATACGCAGTATTTT.

The rearrangement links TRBV9 to TRBJ1-2, with a tentative D call TRBD1 (5 bases). The CDR3 totals 15 residues. Germline V gives CDR1 SGDLS, CDR2 YYNGEE. V was clipped by 0 bases and J by 6 bases, with 15 bases between them. The CDR3 bases are TGTGCCAGCAGCGTAGTATCCCAGGGTAGTGATGGCTACACCTTC. This sequence encodes CASSVVSQGSDGYTF.

The genes are TRBV30 and TRBJ2-1; 7 nucleotides align to TRBD2. The germline gives CDR1 GTSNPN, CDR2 SVGIG (reference sequence). There are 15 residues in the CDR3. The V gene end was trimmed by 4 bases and the J gene end by 7 bases; junction bases not matched to a gene: 13. In DNA, the CDR3 is TGTGCCTGGATAAAGATGGGCGGGAGTCAGAATGAGCAGTTCTTC. Translated, it gives CAWIKMGGSQNEQFF.

This clone was detected only a few times. This chain joins TRBV28 and TRBJ2-5; maybe TRBD1 (6 bases). In germline, CDR1 is MDHEN, CDR2 SYDVKM. Trimming left V 6 bases short and J 0 bases short, with 8 bases between. This CDR3 comprises 13 residues. The CDR3 DNA reads TGTGCCAGCAGCAGGGACAACCAAGAGACCCAGTACTTC. It specifies CASSRDNQETQYF.

V usage is TRBV30 and J usage is TRBJ1-2; D is perhaps TRBD1 (5 bases). This CDR3 contains 12 residues. Germline CDR1 and CDR2: GTSNPN and SVGIG (reference sequence). V gave up 3 bases and J gave up 4 bases, with 9 bases separating them. The DNA of the CDR3 is TGTGCCTGGAGGAAAGACAGCTATGGCTACACCTTC. It encodes CAWRKDSYGYTF.

V and J are TRBV4-1 and TRBJ2-5; 10 bases align to TRBD2. Germline CDR1 and CDR2: MGHRA and YSYEKL. CDR3 length: 18 amino acids. Losses at the gene ends were 2 bases for V and 0 bases for J; bases not matched to a gene: 9. CDR3 sequence: CASSQFGAGTSDQETQYF. CDR3 nucleotide sequence: TGCGCCAGCAGCCAATTCGGGGCCGGGACTAGCGACCAAGAGACCCAGTACTTC.

The chain is built from TRBV30 and TRBJ2-7; TRBD1 might be the D (5 bases). Trimming took 5 bases from V and 6 from J, leaving 17 bases between them. Germline V gene lookup returns CDR1 GTSNPN and CDR2 SVGIG (reference sequence). This CDR3 is built from 13 residues. This CDR3 reads CAWGAALHGEQYF. CDR3 in DNA: TGTGCCTGGGGGGCCGCCCTGCATGGCGAGCAGTACTTC. The whole variable domain, remainder taken from reference TRBV30 and TRBJ2-7, is SQTIHQWPATLVQPVGSPLSLECTVEGTSNPNLYWYRQAAGRGLQLLFYSVGIGQISSEVPQNLSASRPQDRQFILSSKKLLLSDSGFYLCAWGAALHGEQYFGPGTRLTVT.

The gene calls are TRBV4-2 and TRBJ2-3; 13 positions match TRBD2. Germline-derived CDR1 and CDR2 are LGHNA and YNFKEQ. This CDR3 has 17 residues. Unmatched junction bases numbered 13, after V lost 6 bases and J lost 7 bases. The CDR3: CASSRETGLAGAYTQYF. As DNA, the CDR3 is TGTGCCAGCAGTAGAGAGACAGGACTAGCGGGAGCCTATACGCAGTATTTT.

The chain has TRBV30 and TRBJ2-7; 7 positions agree with TRBD2. V lost 4 bases, J lost 5 bases, and 14 bases stayed unmatched. Germline-derived CDR1 and CDR2 are GTSNPN and SVGIG (reference sequence). The CDR3 has 15 residues. CDR3: CAWITPAGVYHEQYF. The CDR3 DNA reads TGTGCCTGGATTACGCCTGCGGGAGTTTACCACGAGCAGTACTTC.

This chain uses TRBV30 with TRBJ1-5; TRBD1 is a possible D gene (5 bases). In germline, CDR1 is GTSNPN, CDR2 SVGIG (reference sequence). CDR3 length: 16 amino acids. Trimming cost V 4 bases and J 6 bases, with 22 bases left between them. DNA for the CDR3: TGTGCCTGGACTCCCCGGGGGGGAAACTGGGGTCAGCCCCAGCATTTT. This sequence encodes CAWTPRGGNWGQPQHF.

The chain employs TRBV28 and TRBJ2-7; D might be TRBD2 (5 bases). The germline V gene encodes CDR1 MDHEN and CDR2 SYDVKM. The CDR3 has 14 amino acids. V was shortened by 4 bases and J by 0 bases, with 10 bases between the two germline ends. The CDR3 DNA sequence: TGTGCCAGCAGTTCCGCTGGGAGCTCCTACGAGCAGTACTTC. Its protein product is CASSSAGSSYEQYF.

This clone has just a few counts. The V gene is TRBV4-1, the J gene TRBJ1-4; TRBD1 aligns across 10 bases. Germline V lookup: CDR1 MGHRA, CDR2 YSYEKL. The V gene end was trimmed by 9 bases and the J gene end by 3 bases; junction bases not matched to a gene: 7. The CDR3 has 15 amino acids. The CDR3 DNA sequence: TGCGCCAGTGGGACAGGGGCCCCTCCTAATGAAAAACTGTTTTTT. This sequence encodes CASGTGAPPNEKLFF.

This clone has a single count. The chain joins TRBV11-2 to TRBJ2-1; D possibly corresponds to TRBD2 (6 bases). Germline-derived CDR1 and CDR2 are SGHAT and FQNNGV. The CDR3 is made up of 14 amino acids. V was cut by 3 bases and J by 4 bases, with 10 bases left in between. The CDR3 reads CASSFGLTYNEQFF. The CDR3 DNA reads TGTGCCAGCAGCTTTGGACTAACATACAATGAGCAGTTCTTC.

A single count supports this clone. The J gene is TRBJ1-1, the V gene TRBV30; D is possibly TRBD1 (6 bases). Germline-derived CDR1 and CDR2 are GTSNPN and SVGIG (reference sequence). CDR3 size: 13 residues. The V end lost 0 bases, the J end lost 5 bases, and 10 bases lay between the germline ends. The CDR3: CAWSVQGETEAFF. DNA of the CDR3: TGTGCCTGGAGTGTACAGGGTGAGACTGAAGCTTTCTTT.

The chain links TRBV4-1 to TRBJ1-1; unclear D gene. CDR1 and CDR2 from the germline V gene are MGHRA and YSYEKL. This CDR3 has 14 residues. V was trimmed by 0 bases and J by 2 bases, leaving 7 bases between them. The CDR3 DNA is TGCGCCAGCAGCCAAGACACCGGTAACACTGAAGCTTTCTTT. Its translation is CASSQDTGNTEAFF.

The CDR3 protein is CASSFSRYGYTF. The CDR3 DNA reads as TGTGCCAGCAGCTTTTCGCGGTATGGCTACACCTTC. The chain carries TRBV13 and TRBJ1-2; D ambiguous. The CDR3 is 12 amino acids. V lost 3 bases and J 5 bases, leaving 7 bases between the germline ends. Per germline, CDR1 PRHDT and CDR2 FYEKMQ (reference sequence).

The gene calls are TRBV6-6 and TRBJ2-7; 7 bases align to TRBD1. The trim removed 2 bases at V and 3 bases at J, leaving 7 bases unmatched. The CDR3 runs 15 residues. The V gene's germline CDR1 is MNHNY and CDR2 SVGAGI (reference sequence). The CDR3 spells CASSYNRGPHYEQYF. CDR3 DNA sequence: TGTGCCAGCAGTTACAACAGGGGCCCCCACTACGAGCAGTACTTC.

This chain uses TRBV30 with TRBJ1-6; D is uncertain. Germline loops: CDR1 GTSNPN, CDR2 SVGIG (reference sequence). Trimming stripped 2 bases from V and 10 bases from J, with 6 bases between. The CDR3 extends over 11 amino acids. The CDR3 spells CAWSIQSPLHF. The CDR3 DNA sequence: TGTGCCTGGAGTATCCAATCACCCCTCCACTTT.

The J gene is TRBJ2-7, the V gene TRBV29-1; 7 bases fit TRBD1. The CDR3 loop spans 14 amino acids. The germline CDR1 and CDR2 sequences are SQVTM and ANQGSEA. Trimming cost V 8 bases and J 2 bases; bases outside gene matches: 12. The CDR3 here is CSYRGDSNPYEQYF. Written as DNA, the CDR3 is TGCAGCTACCGAGGGGACAGTAACCCCTACGAGCAGTACTTC.

The rearrangement joins TRBV9 to TRBJ2-1; the match to TRBD1 covers 8 bases. V gave up 3 bases and J gave up 1 base; unmatched junction bases: 3. CDR3 length: 15 residues. CDR1 is SGDLS and CDR2 is YYNGEE in the germline V gene. CDR3 sequence: CASSEQGASYNEQFF. The CDR3 nucleotides are TGTGCCAGCAGCGAGCAGGGGGCATCCTACAATGAGCAGTTCTTC.

The rearrangement joins TRBV4-3 to TRBJ1-3, with 7 positions matching TRBD1. This CDR3 has 15 amino acids. After removal of 0 bases from V and 2 bases from J, the junction contained 1 base not matched to a gene. Per germline, CDR1 LGHNA and CDR2 YSLEER. The DNA of the CDR3 is TGCGCCAGCAGCCAAGATCAGGGGGCTGGAAACACCATATATTTT. It encodes CASSQDQGAGNTIYF.

V and J are TRBV18 and TRBJ2-7; D is ambiguous. The CDR3 loop spans 13 amino acids. The germline V and J ends were trimmed by 3 bases and 2 bases, with 8 bases remaining between them. The germline CDR1 and CDR2 sequences are KGHSH and LQKENI. The CDR3 region has the DNA TGTGCCAGCTCACCGGTTAGCACCTACGAGCAGTACTTC. Its translation is CASSPVSTYEQYF.

This chain connects TRBV27 to TRBJ2-1, with 10 bases that match TRBD2. After removal of 7 bases from V and 8 bases from J, the junction contained 8 bases not matched to a gene. CDR1 is MNHEY and CDR2 is SMNVEV in the germline V gene (reference sequence). The CDR3 runs 14 residues. CDR3 nucleotide sequence: TGTGCCAGCACACCTAGCGGGAGTGGCTATGAGCAGTTCTTC. Residues: CASTPSGSGYEQFF.

The J gene is TRBJ1-5, the V gene TRBV6-1; 8 bases align to TRBD1. Germline assignment: CDR1 MNHNS and CDR2 SASEGT. The ends lost 3 bases at V and 5 bases at J; junction bases unmatched: 6. The CDR3 is 15 amino acids. The CDR3, as DNA: TGTGCCAGCAGTGACGCAGGGGGCGGTTATCAGCCCCAGCATTTT. This encodes CASSDAGGGYQPQHF.

This chain joins TRBV19 and TRBJ1-1; D is ambiguous. CDR3 length: 10 residues. The germline CDR1 and CDR2 sequences are LNHDA and SQIVND (reference sequence). The CDR3 reads CDPRYTEAFF. The CDR3 nucleotides are TGTGACCCTCGCTATACTGAAGCTTTCTTT.

V is TRBV13 and J is TRBJ1-4; tentative D call: TRBD1 (5 bases). V was cut by 2 bases and J by 5 bases, with 9 bases left in between. This CDR3 is 14 amino acids long. Germline CDR1 PRHDT, CDR2 FYEKMQ (reference sequence). CDR3 sequence reads: CASSLRGLNEKLFF. The CDR3 nucleotides read TGTGCCAGCAGCTTAAGGGGTCTGAATGAAAAACTGTTTTTT.

The J gene is TRBJ2-1, the V gene TRBV6-5, with 16 bases fitting TRBD2. Germline values: CDR1 MNHEY, CDR2 SVGAGI. The CDR3 sequence is 16 residues long. With 4 bases clipped from V and 9 bases from J, the junction kept 6 bases outside the gene matches. The CDR3 here is CASSFTGTSGRGEQFF. In DNA, the CDR3 is TGTGCCAGCAGTTTTACCGGGACTAGCGGGAGGGGTGAGCAGTTCTTC.

The chain recombines TRBV2 with TRBJ1-5, with TRBD1 matching over 10 bases. Per germline, CDR1 SNHLY and CDR2 FYNNEI. Unmatched junction bases numbered 8, after V lost 0 bases and J lost 0 bases. The CDR3 totals 19 residues. The CDR3 nucleotides are TGTGCCAGCAGTGAAGCGCCGGGACAGGGGACCTATAGCAATCAGCCCCAGCATTTT. It translates to CASSEAPGQGTYSNQPQHF.